The T cell receptor beta chain under discussion was sequenced for a study of human T cells and chemical hapten exposure (dated by TCRdb to the early 2020s). At the level of the whole study: For sensitization, 2% DPC in acetone was applied to a 2 cm by 2 cm area of upper inner arm skin. The study tracked peripheral blood TCR repertoire changes in vivo during primary and secondary sensitization to the hapten diphenylcyclopropenone (DPC) in alopecia patients. Libraries were pooled for sequencing, and per-sample TCR yields varied mainly because of small differences in library volumes within the pool. Patient blood was sampled pre-sensitization (week 0) and at 2, 6 and about 24 weeks after DPC sensitization. Blood for TCR sequencing was provided by twenty-nine alopecia patients at one to four time points (pre-sensitization, 2, 6 and 24 weeks). Patch testing on the upper back used Finn chambers containing 0.01% DPC, with scoring done after 6 days according to International Contact Dermatitis Research Group standards. Most of the patients in the cohort were female, and the cohort covered alopecia areata with under or over 50% scalp involvement, alopecia totalis and alopecia universalis. Throughout the approximately 24-week study period, patients were also given weekly therapeutic DPC doses on the scalp. Summary of the overall study and its limitations: Patch test score was positively correlated with the number of PT1 expanded TCRs, with significance at thresholds 8, 16 and 32 but not at 4. Expanded TCRs formed significantly more large CDR3 similarity clusters than pre-sensitization or healthy control sets, consistent with antigen-driven responses. Alopecia, a presumed autoimmune disease, was present in all patients, so the immune response of the patients might differ from that of healthy individuals. After repeated subsampling, the strength of the expansion versus patch-test correlation and the threshold at which it became significant changed. The number of TCRs above 1 in 1000 frequency did not change with DPC sensitization; there was no evidence of global repertoire structure alterations.

The intended sense of this specimen's time point label: patch test 2, 6 weeks after DPC sensitization. The sample's treatment or condition label, decoded: therapeutic diphenylcyclopropenone sensitization with weekly scalp DPC. Blood at each patch-test visit was drawn before the patch test was applied. To be eligible, patients had to be aged 18 to 70, diagnosed with alopecia and judged suitable for DPC therapy, while pregnant patients were excluded. Total RNA was isolated from unfractionated whole blood collected in Tempus Blood RNA tubes. Only a few counts were recorded for this clonotype. Its antigen is still unknown. No quality values exist for individual bases; no much larger clone is one base distant. The protocol used for the library was RACE. Instrument on record: NextSeq 500. During library preparation, unique molecular identifiers were attached to individual cDNA molecules so that TCRs could be counted quantitatively and reproducibly. From each blood RNA sample, both TCR alpha and TCR beta chains were sequenced. Per the source publication's procedure: Samples had a median of around 92,000 TCRs, with a range from roughly 23,224 to 750,000. V, J and CDR3 annotation of the TCR reads was performed with the Decombinator software suite. For the PS versus PT1 abundance plots, all samples were subsampled to the same number of TCRs (28,000). Expanded TCRs were defined as absent before sensitization and observed at least eight times at the 2-week time point. Starting from the raw public reads, TCRdb applied fastp trimming at Q25, assembled clones with MiXCR and retained in-frame beta chains. Each CDR3 protein gets just one entry, which takes the most common genes and DNA from the rows behind it. In this record, the V and J calls reflect TCRdb's handling and not the investigators' own analysis. For this sample the table gives a few hundred thousand distinct CDR3 sequences, of which about 6% were detected only once. The top ten constitute over 5.5% of the sample.

The junction shows trimming of 0 bases on V and 5 bases on J, and the gene matches do not reach 7 bases of it. CDR1 and CDR2, looked up from the germline V gene, are MNHEY and SVGAGI. From the cysteine through the phenylalanine, the CDR3 covers 16 amino acids. Solely the CDR3 DNA is kept, with 48 bases framed from the first base. The specimen comprised whole blood, sampled in connection with sensitization to the hapten diphenylcyclopropenone (DPC). The rearrangement joined TRBV6-5 to TRBJ2-1; TRBD1 agrees with 7 junctional bases. This receptor was taken from a woman aged 18-29 years with alopecia areata. Some clones in this sample may be carry-over from other donors' samples. The bases read TGTGCCAGCAGTTACTCCAACGGACAGGCCCACAATGAGCAGTTCTTC. It translates to CASSYSNGQAHNEQFF.